The 26 T cell receptor beta chains presented below share a single source sample, sequenced in a study of T cell responses to AZD1222 COVID-19 vaccine. Repertoires were generated with immunoSEQ multiplex PCR, while TCRdb's copy carries only in-frame clones and drops some. The data contain approximately 64,000 clones, 85% to 95% of them singletons. Sequencing was performed on peripheral blood, taken 28 days after the second dose of the MenACWY control vaccine. These receptors all stem from an adult who received the MenACWY meningococcal vaccine as a control.

The chain couples TRBV6-1 to TRBJ2-7; unclear D gene. This CDR3 is built from 14 residues. Trimming took off 1 base at V and 2 bases at J, with 9 bases between the two ends. The germline V gene encodes CDR1 MNHNS and CDR2 SASEGT. The CDR3 bases are TGTGCCAGCAGTGAAGGACACGGCCCCTACGAGCAGTACTTC. Residues: CASSEGHGPYEQYF.

V and J are TRBV28 and TRBJ1-2; 8 nucleotides align to TRBD1. With 7 bases clipped from V and 0 bases from J, the junction kept 7 bases outside the gene matches. The CDR3 has 15 amino acids. Looked up from germline, CDR1 is MDHEN and CDR2 is SYDVKM. CDR3 in amino acids: CASTLSDRANYGYTF. The CDR3 nucleotides read TGTGCCAGCACCCTATCGGACAGGGCTAACTATGGCTACACCTTC.

The V gene is TRBV30, the J gene TRBJ1-1; no firm D call. Deletions cut 0 bases from V and 3 bases from J, with 8 bases between. Germline V gene sequence: CDR1 GTSNPN, CDR2 SVGIG (reference sequence). The CDR3 spans 13 residues. The CDR3 region has the DNA TGTGCCTGGAGTGTTCGGGGAGACACTGAAGCTTTCTTT. Its translation is CAWSVRGDTEAFF.

The chain links TRBV10-3 to TRBJ2-7, with D possibly matching TRBD1 (6 bases). Trimming stripped 4 bases from V and 2 bases from J, with 12 bases between. The germline CDR1 and CDR2 sequences are ENHRY and SYGVKD. The CDR3 has 14 amino acids. CDR3 region: CAISAGTSAYEQYF. As DNA, the CDR3 is TGTGCCATCAGTGCTGGGACATCTGCCTACGAGCAGTACTTC.

The rearrangement links TRBV6-1 to TRBJ2-1; a possible D gene is TRBD2 (5 bases). The CDR3 is 15 amino acids. V shed 2 bases and J shed 0 bases, with 8 bases lying between them. CDR1 is MNHNS, CDR2 SASEGT, per germline. CDR3 DNA: TGTGCCAGCAGTGAAACTAGGGACTCCTACAATGAGCAGTTCTTC. Residues: CASSETRDSYNEQFF.

The V call is TRBV19, the J call TRBJ1-3; weak D call: TRBD1 (5 bases). V was clipped by 9 bases and J by 4 bases, with 10 bases between them. Per the germline V gene, CDR1 is LNHDA and CDR2 is SQIVND (reference sequence). This CDR3 is 12 amino acids long. In DNA form, the CDR3 reads TGTGCCAGCAGGGCGGGCGGAAACACCATATATTTT. This codes for CASRAGGNTIYF.

The V gene is TRBV6-5, the J gene TRBJ2-7; 7 positions agree with TRBD1. Germline CDR1 reads MNHEY; CDR2 reads SVGAGI. Germline trimming cut 7 bases from V and 2 bases from J; bases unmatched to any gene: 11. This CDR3 region has 15 residues. The CDR3 reads CASTLGPGGTYEQYF. CDR3 nucleotides: TGTGCCAGCACCTTGGGTCCAGGGGGTACCTACGAGCAGTACTTC.

The rearrangement links TRBV20-1 to TRBJ2-7; D could derive from TRBD1 or TRBD2 (6 bases each). The germline V gene encodes CDR1 DFQATT and CDR2 SNEGSKA (reference sequence). The length of the CDR3 is 11 residues. V gave up 8 bases and J gave up 5 bases, with 13 bases separating them. Written as DNA, the CDR3 is TGCAGTCCGCTGGGGGGCAACGAGCAGTACTTC. The encoded protein is CSPLGGNEQYF.

The J gene is TRBJ2-7, the V gene TRBV6-5; 12 nucleotides line up with TRBD2. From germline, CDR1 is MNHEY and CDR2 SVGAGI. The CDR3 is made up of 15 amino acids. The ends lost 6 bases at V and 0 bases at J; junction bases unmatched: 3. This CDR3 is CASSMTSGSSYEQYF. The CDR3 DNA reads TGTGCCAGCAGCATGACTAGCGGGAGCTCCTACGAGCAGTACTTC.

This chain links TRBV27 with TRBJ2-1; D unclear. Germline CDR1 reads MNHEY; CDR2 reads SMNVEV (reference sequence). The CDR3 runs to 13 residues. V lost 6 bases and J lost 5, with 11 bases in between. The CDR3 here is CASSPPWNNEQFF. CDR3 sequence (DNA): TGTGCCAGCAGCCCGCCTTGGAACAATGAGCAGTTCTTC.

Notes on this clone: The junction departs from germline at one end; a sequencing error may be responsible. The chain employs TRBV18 and TRBJ2-1, with D perhaps matching TRBD1 or TRBD2 (5 bases each). The germline CDR1 and CDR2 sequences are KGHSH and LQKENI. The CDR3 sequence is 15 residues long. This chain's CDR3 is CASSPNEGSYDEQFF. In nucleotides, the CDR3 is TGTGCCAGCTCACCAAATGAGGGGTCCTACGATGAGCAGTTCTTC.

This chain connects TRBV6-5 to TRBJ2-7; 11 bases are a match to TRBD1. The trim removed 6 bases at V and 6 bases at J, leaving 10 bases unmatched. Germline V gene data show CDR1 as MNHEY and CDR2 as SVGAGI. The CDR3 has 15 amino acids. The CDR3 region has the DNA TGTGCCAGCAGACAGGACAGGGGGCGCCATCTCGAGCAGTACTTC. It codes for CASRQDRGRHLEQYF.

The CDR3 DNA sequence: TGTGCCAGCAGTGACAGACGGGAAGGCAATCAGCCCCAGCATTTT. Residues: CASSDRREGNQPQHF. This sequence joins TRBV6-1 and TRBJ1-5, with no clear D. Germline V gene data show CDR1 as MNHNS and CDR2 as SASEGT. Trimming removed 3 bases from V and 2 bases from J, with 11 bases in between. The CDR3 loop spans 15 amino acids.

This clone came up once. Other DNA sequences within the sample encode an identical CDR3. V gene TRBV5-1 combines with J gene TRBJ1-2; D perhaps matches TRBD1 (5 bases). This CDR3 has 13 residues. Germline CDR1 and CDR2: SGHRS and YFSETQ. Trimming shortened V by 0 bases and J by 7 bases, and 10 bases separated the two germline ends. The CDR3 reads CASSLEDGGGYTF. The DNA of the CDR3 is TGCGCCAGCAGCTTGGAGGACGGGGGTGGCTACACCTTC. Based on the CDR3 plus reference TRBV5-1 and TRBJ1-2, the full variable domain is KAGVTQTPRYLIKTRGQQVTLSCSPISGHRSVSWYQQTPGQGLQFLFEYFSETQRNKGNFPGRFSGRQFSNSRSEMNVSTLELGDSALYLCASSLEDGGGYTFGSGTRLTVV.

This clone appeared a few times. The genes are TRBV27 and TRBJ1-2; D may be TRBD1 (6 bases). Germline CDR1 and CDR2: MNHEY and SMNVEV (reference sequence). With 4 bases removed from V and 8 bases from J, the gap between germline ends came to 14 bases. The CDR3 has 13 residues. This chain's CDR3 is CASSYQDRTGYTF. The CDR3 coding sequence is TGTGCCAGCAGTTACCAGGACAGAACGGGCTACACCTTC.

This sequence joins TRBV4-3 and TRBJ1-1; 8 bases are a match to TRBD1. The CDR3 spans 15 residues. Germline V CDR1 and CDR2: LGHNA, YSLEER. CDR3 region: CPTSQHRGGNTEAFF. The CDR3 bases are TGCCCCACCAGCCAACACAGGGGGGGGAACACTGAAGCTTTCTTT.

The chain links TRBV27 to TRBJ1-2; D might be TRBD1 (5 bases). V lost 7 bases to trimming and J lost 4 bases, with 19 bases between them. CDR1 and CDR2 from the germline V gene are MNHEY and SMNVEV (reference sequence). CDR3 length equals 15 residues. CDR3: CASNPTGYRGYGYTF. Written as DNA, the CDR3 is TGTGCCAGCAATCCAACAGGTTACCGAGGCTATGGCTACACCTTC.

The chain uses TRBV18 and TRBJ1-2; D possibly corresponds to TRBD1 (6 bases). The CDR3 consists of 15 residues. V was clipped by 1 base and J by 3 bases, with 12 bases between them. Germline V gene data show CDR1 as KGHSH and CDR2 as LQKENI. The CDR3 sequence is CASSPLPGGDYGYTF. The DNA of the CDR3 is TGTGCCAGCTCACCACTCCCCGGGGGCGACTATGGCTACACCTTC.

The rearrangement links TRBV18 to TRBJ1-4; the D gene is possibly TRBD1 (5 bases). Germline V gene data show CDR1 as KGHSH and CDR2 as LQKENI. Trimming stripped 3 bases from V and 7 bases from J, with 12 bases between. The CDR3 runs 14 residues. The CDR3: CASSPPGQFEKLFF. The CDR3, as DNA: TGTGCCAGCTCACCTCCAGGGCAATTTGAAAAACTGTTTTTT.

The chain combines TRBV3-1 (or the pseudogene TRBV3-2) with TRBJ2-7, with TRBD1 identical over 12 bases. Germline assignment: CDR1 LGHDT and CDR2 YNNKEL (reference sequence). CDR3 length: 15 amino acids. Losses at the gene ends were 3 bases for V and 7 bases for J; bases not matched to a gene: 7. CDR3 sequence (DNA): TGTGCCAGCAGCCAGGGGACAGGGGGCGGGTTGGAGCAGTACTTC. Translation gives CASSQGTGGGLEQYF.

The chain joins TRBV7-6 to TRBJ1-1, with D possibly being TRBD1 (6 bases). V dropped 5 bases and J dropped 4 bases, with 20 bases sitting between them. This CDR3 is 16 amino acids long. Germline CDR1 is SGHVS and CDR2 is FNYEAQ. The CDR3: CASSNLREGGPTEAFF. The CDR3 DNA follows: TGTGCCAGCAGCAACCTCCGGGAGGGGGGGCCCACTGAAGCTTTCTTT.

The rearrangement uses TRBV12-2 and TRBJ1-1; the table assigns TRBD1, which was not confirmed against the DNA. TRBV12-2 is labeled a pseudogene. This CDR3 has 13 amino acids. The DNA of the CDR3 is TGTGCAAGTCGCTTAGAGTCGTCAGTTGAAGCTTTCTTT. As protein: CASRLESSVEAFF.

This chain uses TRBV6-2 or TRBV6-3 with TRBJ2-1; TRBD2 agrees at 11 bases. This CDR3 is 19 amino acids long. J gave up 0 bases and V 2 bases, and 9 bases lay outside the gene matches. The germline V gene encodes CDR1 MNHEY and CDR2 SVGEGT. The CDR3 sequence is CASSYLVRLAGGSYNEQFF. DNA for the CDR3: TGTGCCAGCAGTTACCTCGTCCGGCTAGCGGGAGGCTCCTACAATGAGCAGTTCTTC.

This chain connects TRBV28 to TRBJ2-2; D is ambiguous. The V end was cut by 3 bases, the J end by 0 bases, with 8 bases between. This CDR3 comprises 15 residues. Germline V lookup: CDR1 MDHEN, CDR2 SYDVKM. CDR3 coding DNA: TGTGCCAGCAGTTTCTGGCGAGCGAACACCGGGGAGCTGTTTTTT. The encoded protein is CASSFWRANTGELFF.

V is TRBV6-5 and J is TRBJ1-1; D might be TRBD1 (5 bases). The length of the CDR3 is 14 residues. Germline CDR1 and CDR2: MNHEY and SVGAGI. The V end lost 6 bases, the J end lost 3 bases, and 14 bases lay between the germline ends. The CDR3 DNA reads as TGTGCCAGCAGACGCAAACGGGACGACACTGAAGCTTTCTTT. It codes for CASRRKRDDTEAFF.

The chain links TRBV6-2 or TRBV6-3 to TRBJ1-5; D might be TRBD1 (6 bases). The CDR3 has 13 residues. V was clipped by 2 bases and J by 8 bases, with 10 bases between them. Germline CDR1 MNHEY, CDR2 SVGEGT. CDR3 in amino acids: CASSYQGMEPQHF. Written as DNA, the CDR3 is TGTGCCAGCAGTTACCAGGGGATGGAGCCCCAGCATTTT.